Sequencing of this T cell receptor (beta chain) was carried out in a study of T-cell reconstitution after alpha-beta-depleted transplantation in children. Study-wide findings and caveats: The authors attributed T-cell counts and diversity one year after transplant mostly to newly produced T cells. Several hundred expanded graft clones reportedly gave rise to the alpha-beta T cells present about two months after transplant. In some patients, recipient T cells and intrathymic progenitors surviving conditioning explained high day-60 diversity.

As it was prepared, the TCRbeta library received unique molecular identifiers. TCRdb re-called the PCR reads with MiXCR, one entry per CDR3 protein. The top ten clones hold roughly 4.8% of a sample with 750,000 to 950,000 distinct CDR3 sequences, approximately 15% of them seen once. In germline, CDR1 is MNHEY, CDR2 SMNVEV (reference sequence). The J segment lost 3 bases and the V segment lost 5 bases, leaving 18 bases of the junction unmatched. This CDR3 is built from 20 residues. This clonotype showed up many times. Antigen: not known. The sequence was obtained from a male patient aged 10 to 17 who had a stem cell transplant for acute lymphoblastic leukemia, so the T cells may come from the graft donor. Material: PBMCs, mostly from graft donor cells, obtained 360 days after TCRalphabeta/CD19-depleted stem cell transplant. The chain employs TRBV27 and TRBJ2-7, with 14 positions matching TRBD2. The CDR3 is CASSLRLTSGRAGSFYEQYF. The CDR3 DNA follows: TGTGCCAGCAGTCTACGCCTGACTAGCGGGAGGGCCGGATCATTCTACGAGCAGTACTTC.